Listed below are T cell receptor beta chains from one sample, sequenced in a study of blood T cell repertoires in COVID-19. The protocol was immunoSEQ multiplex PCR, while the TCRdb copy is restricted to in-frame clones and leaves out a portion. There are about 310,000 clones in the sample; just under 90% occur only once, and roughly 10% lies in the top ten. Sequenced sample: PBMCs or T cells enriched from blood (not recorded which). The receptors originated from a woman aged 30 to 39 who had recovered from COVID-19. The CDR3 runs from the conserved cysteine through the conserved F or W. Each record gives: J gene, V gene, D gene, clone size, CDR3 DNA, CDR3 protein. A D gene is named only where the DNA matches it firmly. Rows may omit the clone size; those that give it use once, few, many or a size class.

j_gene: TRBJ1-1
v_gene: TRBV5-5
d_gene: -
abundance: -
CDR3nt: TGTGCCAGCAGCGCATACAGGGAAACTGAAGCTTTCTTT
CDR3aa: CASSAYRETEAFF

j_gene: TRBJ2-7
v_gene: TRBV6-1
d_gene: TRBD2
abundance: -
CDR3nt: TGTGCCAGCAGTGAGGGACTAGCGGGAGTGTACGAGCAGTACTTC
CDR3aa: CASSEGLAGVYEQYF

j_gene: TRBJ1-2
v_gene: TRBV2
d_gene: TRBD1
abundance: once
CDR3nt: TGTGCCAGCAGTGTACAGGGGTATGGCTACACCTTC
CDR3aa: CASSVQGYGYTF

j_gene: TRBJ2-5
v_gene: TRBV10-1
d_gene: TRBD2
abundance: few
CDR3nt: TGCGCCAGCAGTGAGAGTTCTAGCGGGAGGGAGGAGACCCAGTACTTC
CDR3aa: CASSESSSGREETQYF

j_gene: TRBJ2-7
v_gene: TRBV4-1
d_gene: -
abundance: -
CDR3nt: TGCGCCAGCAGCCTACTTGACGAGCAGTACTTC
CDR3aa: CASSLLDEQYF

j_gene: TRBJ1-5
v_gene: TRBV27
d_gene: -
abundance: -
CDR3nt: TGTGCCAGCAGTTTATCGACAAACAATCAGCCCCAGCATTTT
CDR3aa: CASSLSTNNQPQHF

j_gene: TRBJ1-5
v_gene: TRBV2
d_gene: -
abundance: -
CDR3nt: TGTGCCAGCAGTGGGTTTTGGCAGTTAAATCAGCCCCAGCATTTT
CDR3aa: CASSGFWQLNQPQHF

j_gene: TRBJ2-3
v_gene: TRBV29-1
d_gene: -
abundance: -
CDR3nt: TGCAGCGTTGAAGAACTGGGTGGGAGGAGCACAGATACGCAGTATTTT
CDR3aa: CSVEELGGRSTDTQYF

j_gene: TRBJ2-5
v_gene: TRBV19
d_gene: -
abundance: -
CDR3nt: TGTGCCAGTAGTATCCGGGACAAAGAGACCCAGTACTTC
CDR3aa: CASSIRDKETQYF

j_gene: TRBJ1-5
v_gene: TRBV27
d_gene: -
abundance: once
CDR3nt: TGTGCCAGCAGTTTATCGTTGCGGCAGGGCACCGGTCAGCCCCAGCATTTT
CDR3aa: CASSLSLRQGTGQPQHF

j_gene: TRBJ1-6
v_gene: TRBV6-5
d_gene: -
abundance: -
CDR3nt: TGTGCCTTACTCTCCTATAATTCACCCCTCCACTTT
CDR3aa: CALLSYNSPLHF

j_gene: TRBJ1-3
v_gene: TRBV5-1
d_gene: TRBD1
abundance: -
CDR3nt: TGCGCCAGCAGCTCTACAGGGGGAAGCTTAAACACCATATATTTT
CDR3aa: CASSSTGGSLNTIYF

j_gene: TRBJ1-6
v_gene: TRBV7-9
d_gene: -
abundance: -
CDR3nt: TGTGCCAGCAGCTTAGGGGCGCGTGTTTCACCCCTCCACTTT
CDR3aa: CASSLGARVSPLHF

j_gene: TRBJ2-7
v_gene: TRBV4-1
d_gene: TRBD1
abundance: -
CDR3nt: TGCGCCAGCAGCCGGAAACAGGGGGCCTACGAGCAGTACTTC
CDR3aa: CASSRKQGAYEQYF

j_gene: TRBJ1-1
v_gene: TRBV29-1
d_gene: TRBD1
abundance: -
CDR3nt: TGCAGCGTTACCGGGACAGGGAACACTGAAGCTTTCTTT
CDR3aa: CSVTGTGNTEAFF

j_gene: TRBJ1-3
v_gene: TRBV29-1
d_gene: TRBD1
abundance: -
CDR3nt: TGCAGCGTTGCTACAGGGGTCGCGCCGACCCCTGGAAACACCATATATTTT
CDR3aa: CSVATGVAPTPGNTIYF

j_gene: TRBJ2-3
v_gene: TRBV7-9
d_gene: TRBD2
abundance: -
CDR3nt: TGTGCCAGCAGCTCCGGGGGACTAGGGGCAGATACGCAGTATTTT
CDR3aa: CASSSGGLGADTQYF

j_gene: TRBJ2-5
v_gene: TRBV7-9
d_gene: -
abundance: -
CDR3nt: TGTGCCAGCAGCCAACCAGGGGTTCTGGAGACCCAGTACTTC
CDR3aa: CASSQPGVLETQYF

j_gene: TRBJ2-7
v_gene: TRBV27
d_gene: -
abundance: -
CDR3nt: TGTGCCAGCAGTTCCTCGGCGGCAGCCTACGAGCAGTACTTC
CDR3aa: CASSSSAAAYEQYF

j_gene: TRBJ2-3
v_gene: TRBV24-1
d_gene: -
abundance: -
CDR3nt: TGTGCCACCAGTGACCGATCACAGTCAGATACGCAGTATTTT
CDR3aa: CATSDRSQSDTQYF

j_gene: TRBJ1-5
v_gene: TRBV19
d_gene: TRBD1
abundance: -
CDR3nt: TGTGCCAGTAGGATTACCGGGACAGGGGGCTTTAGCAATCAGCCCCAGCATTTT
CDR3aa: CASRITGTGGFSNQPQHF

j_gene: TRBJ2-7
v_gene: TRBV5-1
d_gene: TRBD2
abundance: -
CDR3nt: TGCGCCAGCAGCCTGGCTCTCGCTAGCGGGAGCTCCTACGAGCAGTACTTC
CDR3aa: CASSLALASGSSYEQYF

j_gene: TRBJ2-1
v_gene: TRBV7-9
d_gene: -
abundance: -
CDR3nt: TGTGCCAGCAGCTTAGAGGACTCCAGACGGGAGCAGTTCTTC
CDR3aa: CASSLEDSRREQFF

j_gene: TRBJ1-4
v_gene: TRBV30
d_gene: TRBD1
abundance: -
CDR3nt: TGTGCCTGGAGACAGGGGATATATGAAAAACTGTTTTTT
CDR3aa: CAWRQGIYEKLFF

j_gene: TRBJ2-3
v_gene: TRBV29-1
d_gene: TRBD2
abundance: -
CDR3nt: TGCAGCGTCGCTAGGGGCGGGAGGGCAGATACGCAGTATTTT
CDR3aa: CSVARGGRADTQYF

j_gene: TRBJ2-7
v_gene: TRBV7-2
d_gene: TRBD2
abundance: -
CDR3nt: TGTGCCAGCAGCCCTGGGACTAGATGGGGCGAGCAGTACTTC
CDR3aa: CASSPGTRWGEQYF

j_gene: TRBJ1-1
v_gene: TRBV6-1
d_gene: -
abundance: -
CDR3nt: TGTGCCAGCAACCCCCCGCTAGGAGAAGCTTTCTTT
CDR3aa: CASNPPLGEAFF

j_gene: TRBJ2-3
v_gene: TRBV27
d_gene: -
abundance: -
CDR3nt: TGTGCCAGCAGTTCCCTATCGCTTCGGTCGAGCACAGATACGCAGTATTTT
CDR3aa: CASSSLSLRSSTDTQYF

j_gene: TRBJ2-4
v_gene: TRBV7-8
d_gene: TRBD1
abundance: -
CDR3nt: TGTGCCAGCAGCTTAGTCAACCAAGGGGGCATGAAAAACATTCAGTACTTC
CDR3aa: CASSLVNQGGMKNIQYF

j_gene: TRBJ2-1
v_gene: TRBV5-1
d_gene: TRBD2
abundance: -
CDR3nt: TGCGCCAGCAGTGTTGGTGGTCAGCGGGAGGGCCGTAATGAGCAGTTCTTC
CDR3aa: CASSVGGQREGRNEQFF

j_gene: TRBJ1-5
v_gene: TRBV20-1
d_gene: -
abundance: -
CDR3nt: TGCAGTGCTAGTGTTGCCGGGACAAATAGGGATCAGCCCCAGCATTTT
CDR3aa: CSASVAGTNRDQPQHF

j_gene: TRBJ1-2
v_gene: TRBV6-5
d_gene: -
abundance: few
CDR3nt: TGTGCCAGCAGTTACCAAGGACAGAGGACTAACTATGGCTACACCTTC
CDR3aa: CASSYQGQRTNYGYTF

j_gene: TRBJ2-1
v_gene: TRBV9
d_gene: -
abundance: -
CDR3nt: TGTGCCAGCAGCAAACTAGCCGCGGCTTACAATGAGCAGTTCTTC
CDR3aa: CASSKLAAAYNEQFF

j_gene: TRBJ1-2
v_gene: TRBV27
d_gene: TRBD1
abundance: once
CDR3nt: TGTGCCAGCAGTCCCCGAGGATCAGGGGGCAATGGCTACACCTTC
CDR3aa: CASSPRGSGGNGYTF

j_gene: TRBJ1-1
v_gene: TRBV19
d_gene: TRBD1
abundance: -
CDR3nt: TGTGCCAGTTCGGGACAGATGAACACTGAAGCTTTCTTT
CDR3aa: CASSGQMNTEAFF

j_gene: TRBJ1-1
v_gene: TRBV12-5
d_gene: -
abundance: -
CDR3nt: TGTGCTAGTGGTTTGACGGCGGACACTGAAGCTTTCTTT
CDR3aa: CASGLTADTEAFF